The 4 T cell receptor beta chains below all came from one sample that was sequenced in a study of cytomegalovirus exposure and HLA in healthy donors. PCR employed 60 Vbeta and 13 Jbeta primers. Assay: immunoSEQ multiplex PCR; the TCRdb copy retains only in-frame clones and omits some. The repertoire includes some 200,000 clones, just over 75% of them detected once, and roughly 2.5% sits in the top ten. The sample consisted of PBMCs. These TCRs come from an older woman in good health and CMV-seropositive.

This chain joins TRBV4-1 and TRBJ2-5; 12 nucleotides match TRBD1. The DNA end is more similar to TRBJ2-7, so the J call may be wrong. The CDR3 is 15 residues long. The germline gives CDR1 MGHRA, CDR2 YSYEKL. The DNA for the CDR3 is TGCGCCAGCAGCCTCCGGGACAGGGGGCCCTACGAGCAGTACTTC. Translation gives CASSLRDRGPYEQYF.

Concerning this clone itself: This sample also contains other DNA sequences that code for the same CDR3. The gene calls are TRBV5-1 and TRBJ2-1, with TRBD2 matching over 10 bases. Unmatched junction bases numbered 7, after V lost 0 bases and J lost 7 bases. From germline, CDR1 is SGHRS and CDR2 YFSETQ. This CDR3 is 16 amino acids long. This chain's CDR3 is CASSLAGLAGGNEQFF. Here the CDR3 DNA reads TGCGCCAGCAGCTTGGCCGGATTAGCGGGAGGAAATGAGCAGTTCTTC. Full variable domain (missing parts from reference TRBV5-1 and TRBJ2-1): KAGVTQTPRYLIKTRGQQVTLSCSPISGHRSVSWYQQTPGQGLQFLFEYFSETQRNKGNFPGRFSGRQFSNSRSEMNVSTLELGDSALYLCASSLAGLAGGNEQFFGPGTRLTVL.

The gene calls are TRBV11-2 and TRBJ1-1; no clear D. Trimming removed 1 base at V and 6 bases at J, with 3 bases between. From germline, CDR1 is SGHAT and CDR2 FQNNGV. The CDR3 is 11 amino acids. The CDR3 DNA follows: TGTGCCAGCAGCTTAGTCTCTGAAGCTTTCTTT. Translating gives CASSLVSEAFF. Full variable domain (missing parts from reference TRBV11-2 and TRBJ1-1): EAGVAQSPRYKIIEKRQSVAFWCNPISGHATLYWYQQILGQGPKLLIQFQNNGVVDDSQLPKDRFSAERLKGVDSTLKIQPAKLEDSAVYLCASSLVSEAFFGQGTRLTVV.

This clone was seen a few times. The rearrangement joins TRBV30 to TRBJ2-5, with 7 bases aligning to TRBD2. The DNA matches TRBJ2-7 better at its end, which makes the J call doubtful. The germline CDR1 and CDR2 sequences are GTSNPN and SVGIG (reference sequence). This CDR3 region has 14 residues. In DNA, the CDR3 is TGTGCCTGGAGAGACACGGGGAGGGCCTACGAGCAGTACTTC. Amino acids: CAWRDTGRAYEQYF.